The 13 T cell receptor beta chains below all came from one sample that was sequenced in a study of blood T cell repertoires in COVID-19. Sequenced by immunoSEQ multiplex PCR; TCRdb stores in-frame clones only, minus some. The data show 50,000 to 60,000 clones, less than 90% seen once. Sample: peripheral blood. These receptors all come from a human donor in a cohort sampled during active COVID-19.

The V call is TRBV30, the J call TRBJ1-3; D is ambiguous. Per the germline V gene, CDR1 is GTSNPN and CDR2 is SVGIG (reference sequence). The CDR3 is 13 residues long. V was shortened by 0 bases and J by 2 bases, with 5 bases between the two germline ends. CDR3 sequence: CAWSVYPGNTIYF. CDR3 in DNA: TGTGCCTGGAGTGTATATCCTGGAAACACCATATATTTT.

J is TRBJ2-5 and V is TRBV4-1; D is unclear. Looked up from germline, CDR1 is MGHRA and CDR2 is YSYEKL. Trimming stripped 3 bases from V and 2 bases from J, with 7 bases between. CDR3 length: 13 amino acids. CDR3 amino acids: CASSQAFQETQYF. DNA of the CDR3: TGCGCCAGCAGCCAGGCATTTCAAGAGACCCAGTACTTC.

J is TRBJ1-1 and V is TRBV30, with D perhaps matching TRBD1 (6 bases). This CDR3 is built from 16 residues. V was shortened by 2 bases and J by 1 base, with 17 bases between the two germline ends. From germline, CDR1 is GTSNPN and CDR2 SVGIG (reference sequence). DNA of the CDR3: TGTGCCTGGAGTAGACAAACCGGGACAAGGAACACTGAAGCTTTCTTT. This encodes CAWSRQTGTRNTEAFF.

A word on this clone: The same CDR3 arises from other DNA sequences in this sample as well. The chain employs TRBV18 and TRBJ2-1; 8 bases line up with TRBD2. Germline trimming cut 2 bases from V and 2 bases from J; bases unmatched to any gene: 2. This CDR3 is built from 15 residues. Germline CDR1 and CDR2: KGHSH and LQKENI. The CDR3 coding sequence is TGTGCCAGCTCACCAAGCGGGGGCACCTACAATGAGCAGTTCTTC. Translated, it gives CASSPSGGTYNEQFF. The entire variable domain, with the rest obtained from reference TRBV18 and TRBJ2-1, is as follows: NAGVMQNPRHLVRRRGQEARLRCSPMKGHSHVYWYRQLPEEGLKFMVYLQKENIIDESGMPKERFSAEFPKEGPSILRIQQVVRGDSAAYFCASSPSGGTYNEQFFGPGTRLTVL.

CDR3 in amino acids: CATSRDRPGPGYGYTF. In nucleotides, the CDR3 is TGTGCCACCAGCAGAGATCGGCCAGGGCCCGGATATGGCTACACCTTC. The chain carries TRBV15 and TRBJ1-2; tentatively, D is TRBD1 (5 bases). Germline lookup yields CDR1 LNHNV and CDR2 YYDKDF (reference sequence). There are 16 residues in the CDR3. V was shortened by 0 bases and J by 5 bases, with 16 bases between the two germline ends. Full variable domain (rest looked up from reference TRBV15 and TRBJ1-2): DAMVIQNPRYQVTQFGKPVTLSCSQTLNHNVMYWYQQKSSQAPKLLFHYYDKDFNNEADTPDNFQSRRPNTSFCFLDIRSPGLGDTAMYLCATSRDRPGPGYGYTFGSGTRLTVV.

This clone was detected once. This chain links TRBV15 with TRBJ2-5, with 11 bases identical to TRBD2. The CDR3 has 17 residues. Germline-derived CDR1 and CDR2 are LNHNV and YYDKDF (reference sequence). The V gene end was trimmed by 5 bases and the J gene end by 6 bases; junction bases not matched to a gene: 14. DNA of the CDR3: TGTGCCACCAGCTCCGGTGGGATAGCGGGAGGGCTTAAGACCCAGTACTTC. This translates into CATSSGGIAGGLKTQYF.

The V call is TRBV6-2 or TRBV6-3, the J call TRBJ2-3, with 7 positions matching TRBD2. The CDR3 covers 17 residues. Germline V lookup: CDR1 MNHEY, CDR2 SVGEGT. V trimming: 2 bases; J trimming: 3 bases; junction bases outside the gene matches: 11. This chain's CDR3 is CASSYPQRGVITDTQYF. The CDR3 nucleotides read TGTGCCAGCAGTTACCCTCAACGGGGGGTTATTACAGATACGCAGTATTTT.

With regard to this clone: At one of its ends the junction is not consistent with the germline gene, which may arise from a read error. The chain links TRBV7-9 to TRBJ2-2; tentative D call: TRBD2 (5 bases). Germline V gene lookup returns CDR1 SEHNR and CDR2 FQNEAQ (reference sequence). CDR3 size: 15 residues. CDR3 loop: CASSSRRRNAGELFF. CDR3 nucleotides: TGTGCCAGCAGCTCCCGGAGGAGGAACGCCGGGGAGCTGTTTTTT.

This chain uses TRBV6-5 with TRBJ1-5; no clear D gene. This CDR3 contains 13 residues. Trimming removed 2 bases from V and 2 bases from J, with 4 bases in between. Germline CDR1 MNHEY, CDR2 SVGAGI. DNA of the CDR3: TGTGCCAGCAGTTACCAGGGCAATCAGCCCCAGCATTTT. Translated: CASSYQGNQPQHF.

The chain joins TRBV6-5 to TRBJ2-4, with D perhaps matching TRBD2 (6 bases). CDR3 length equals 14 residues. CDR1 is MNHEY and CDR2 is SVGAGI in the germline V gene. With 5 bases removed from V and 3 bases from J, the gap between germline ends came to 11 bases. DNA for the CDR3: TGTGCCAGCAGTACCCGGGGACTCAAAAACATTCAGTACTTC. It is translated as CASSTRGLKNIQYF.

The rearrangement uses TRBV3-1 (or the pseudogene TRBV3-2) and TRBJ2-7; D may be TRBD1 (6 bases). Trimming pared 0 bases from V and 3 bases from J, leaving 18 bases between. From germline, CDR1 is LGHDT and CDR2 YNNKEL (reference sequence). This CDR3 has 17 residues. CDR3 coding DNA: TGTGCCAGCAGCCAAGACTGTGGACAGATATTACTCTACGAGCAGTACGTC. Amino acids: CASSQDCGQILLYEQYV.

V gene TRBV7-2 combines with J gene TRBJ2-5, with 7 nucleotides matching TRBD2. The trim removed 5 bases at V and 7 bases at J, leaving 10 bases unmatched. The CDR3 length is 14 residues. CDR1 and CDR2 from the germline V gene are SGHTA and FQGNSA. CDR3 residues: CASSRLREEGTQYF. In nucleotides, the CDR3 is TGTGCCAGCAGCCGGCTACGGGAGGAAGGGACCCAGTACTTC.

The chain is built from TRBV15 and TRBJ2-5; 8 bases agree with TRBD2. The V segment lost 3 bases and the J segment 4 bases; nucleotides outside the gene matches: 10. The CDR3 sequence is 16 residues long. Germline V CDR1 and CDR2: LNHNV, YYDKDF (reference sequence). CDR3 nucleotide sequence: TGTGCCACCAGCAGTATTGGGACCGGGAGGGGAGAGACCCAGTACTTC. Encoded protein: CATSSIGTGRGETQYF.